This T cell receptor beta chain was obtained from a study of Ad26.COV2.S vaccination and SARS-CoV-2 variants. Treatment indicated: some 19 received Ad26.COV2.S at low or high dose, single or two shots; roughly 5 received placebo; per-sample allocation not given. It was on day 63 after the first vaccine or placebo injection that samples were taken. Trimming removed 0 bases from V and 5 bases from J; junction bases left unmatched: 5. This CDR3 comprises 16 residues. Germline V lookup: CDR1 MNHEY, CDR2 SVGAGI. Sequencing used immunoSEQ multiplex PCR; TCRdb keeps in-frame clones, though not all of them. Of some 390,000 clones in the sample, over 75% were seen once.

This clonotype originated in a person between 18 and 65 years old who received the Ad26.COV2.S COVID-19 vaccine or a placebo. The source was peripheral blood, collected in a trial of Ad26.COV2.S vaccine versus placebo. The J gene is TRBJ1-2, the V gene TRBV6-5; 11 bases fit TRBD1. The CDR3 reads CASSYSMGQGVYGYTF. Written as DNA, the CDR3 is TGTGCCAGCAGTTACTCGATGGGACAGGGGGTATATGGCTACACCTTC.